Shown below are 2 T cell receptor beta chains from a single sample sequenced in a study of cytomegalovirus exposure and HLA in healthy donors. Sequencing used immunoSEQ multiplex PCR; TCRdb keeps in-frame clones, though not all of them. Among tens of thousands of clones listed, around nine tenths were seen once. Material: PBMCs. The source is a man aged 18 to 35 in good health and CMV-seronegative.

CDR3 residues: CASSTGSLEYF. The CDR3, as DNA: TGTGCCAGCAGTACAGGGTCCCTCGAGTACTTC. The chain combines TRBV28 with TRBJ2-7; D may be TRBD1 (6 bases). Germline CDR1 MDHEN, CDR2 SYDVKM. CDR3 length: 11 residues. Deletions cut 5 bases from V and 11 bases from J, with 13 bases between. Complete variable domain (other parts from reference TRBV28 and TRBJ2-7): DVKVTQSSRYLVKRTGEKVFLECVQDMDHENMFWYRQDPGLGLRLIYFSYDVKMKEKGDIPEGYSVSREKKERFSLILESASTNQTSMYLCASSTGSLEYFGPGTRLTVT.

The chain links TRBV5-6 to TRBJ2-7, with 10 bases aligning to TRBD2. After removal of 4 bases from V and 3 bases from J, the junction contained 19 bases not matched to a gene. The CDR3 runs 19 residues. Germline CDR1 and CDR2: SGHDT and YYEEEE. For the CDR3, the DNA is TGTGCCAGCAGCCCCCGCGAGACAAGGACTAGCGGAAGACACTACGAGCAGTACTTC. Protein sequence: CASSPRETRTSGRHYEQYF.